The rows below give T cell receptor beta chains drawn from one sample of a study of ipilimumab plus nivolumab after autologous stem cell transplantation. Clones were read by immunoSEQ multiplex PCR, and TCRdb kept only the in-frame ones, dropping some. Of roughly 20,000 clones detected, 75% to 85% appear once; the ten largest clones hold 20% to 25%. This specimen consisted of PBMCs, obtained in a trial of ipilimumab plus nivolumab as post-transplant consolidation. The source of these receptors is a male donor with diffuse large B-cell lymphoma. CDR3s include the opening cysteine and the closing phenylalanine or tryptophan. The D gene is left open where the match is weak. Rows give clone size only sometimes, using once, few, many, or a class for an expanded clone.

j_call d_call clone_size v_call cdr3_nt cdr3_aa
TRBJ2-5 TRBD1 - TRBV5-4 TGTGCCAGCCAACGCCGGCCGAGACAGGGGGAAAAAGAGACCCAGTACTTC CASQRRPRQGEKETQYF
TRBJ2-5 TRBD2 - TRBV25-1 TGTGCCAGCACCATCGGGGGGGCCGGGGAGACCCAGTACTTC CASTIGGAGETQYF
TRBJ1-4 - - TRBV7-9 TGTGCCAGCGGATGGGGCGGCTGGGGAGAAAAACTGTTTTTT CASGWGGWGEKLFF
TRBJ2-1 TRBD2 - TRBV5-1 TGCGCCAGCAGCCTTACTAGCGGGGTGTCGGGTGAGCAGTTCTTC CASSLTSGVSGEQFF
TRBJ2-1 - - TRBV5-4 TGTGCCAGCAGCTCCAGGCAGGGTATAGACAATGAGCAGTTCTTC CASSSRQGIDNEQFF
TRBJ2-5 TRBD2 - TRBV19 TGTGCCAGTAGTTGGGAGGGGCGAGAGACCCAGTACTTC CASSWEGRETQYF
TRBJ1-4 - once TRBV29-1 TGCAGCGTTGAAGATTCGCTCTTCGCGCAGGGAGCATCTAATGAAAAACTGTTTTTT CSVEDSLFAQGASNEKLFF
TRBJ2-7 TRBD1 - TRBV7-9 TGTGCCAGCAGCTCTTACAGGGGGCTGGACGAGCAGTACTTC CASSSYRGLDEQYF
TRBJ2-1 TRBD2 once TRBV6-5 TGTGCCAGCGGGACTAGCGGGGACAATGAGCAGTTCTTC CASGTSGDNEQFF
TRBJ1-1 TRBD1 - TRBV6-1 TGTGCCAGCGGGGACAGACCGACTGAAGCTTTCTTT CASGDRPTEAFF
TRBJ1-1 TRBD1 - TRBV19 TGTGCCAGTAGTACTCAGGGGGTTAGCACTGAAGCTTTCTTT CASSTQGVSTEAFF
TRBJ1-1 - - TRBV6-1 TGTGCCAGCAGTGATTCAGGGAACTTCCATGGAGCTTTCTTT CASSDSGNFHGAFF
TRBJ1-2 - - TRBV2 TGTGCCAGCAGCCCTGGGGAGTATGGCTACACCTTC CASSPGEYGYTF
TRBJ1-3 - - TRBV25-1 TGTGCCAGCAGCCCGTCTGGAAACACCATATATTTT CASSPSGNTIYF
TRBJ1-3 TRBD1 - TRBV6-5 TGTGCCAGCAGTGGGGGACAGGGAAAGGTCACCATATATTTT CASSGGQGKVTIYF
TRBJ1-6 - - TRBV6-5 TGTGCCAGCAGTTGGGACCTCAGTTCACCCCTCCACTTT CASSWDLSSPLHF
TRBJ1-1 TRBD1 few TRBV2 TGTGCCAGCAGTTTCCGGGACAGGGGGTTCCGGAACACTGAAGCTTTCTTT CASSFRDRGFRNTEAFF
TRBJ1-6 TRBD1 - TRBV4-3 TGCGCCAGCAGCCAAGAAGGGGGGACAGGAGGTTCACCCCTCCACTTT CASSQEGGTGGSPLHF
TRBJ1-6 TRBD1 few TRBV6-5 TGTGCCAGCAGACAGGGGGCGTTTAATTCACCCCTCCACTTT CASRQGAFNSPLHF
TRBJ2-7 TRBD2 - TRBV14 TGTGCCAGCAGCCAAGATAGCGGGGGAATCGAGCAGTACTTC CASSQDSGGIEQYF
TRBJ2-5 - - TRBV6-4 TGTGCCAGCAGCAACGAGGCAGGAGAGACCCAGTACTTC CASSNEAGETQYF
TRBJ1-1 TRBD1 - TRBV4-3 TGCGCCAGCTCGGACGAGGGACAGGGAAACACTGAAGCTTTCTTT CASSDEGQGNTEAFF
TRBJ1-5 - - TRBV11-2 TGTGCCAGCAGCTTATCAGGTAACAATCAGCCCCAGCATTTT CASSLSGNNQPQHF
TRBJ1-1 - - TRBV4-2 TGTGCCAGCAGCTCCCACATGGACGGAGTGGAAGCTTTCTTT CASSSHMDGVEAFF
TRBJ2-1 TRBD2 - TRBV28 TGTGCCAGCAGTTATGGGGGGGTAATGAATGAGCAGTTCTTC CASSYGGVMNEQFF